A selection of T cell receptor beta chains follows, all from one sample in a study of T cell repertoires in cytomegalovirus infection. MiXCR, applied by TCRdb to the reads, yields one record per CDR3 protein. The table records about 98,000 distinct CDR3 sequences, 16% of them present only once. The material sequenced was PBMCs. Receptor source: a human donor in good health (CMV status not recorded). Some clones in this sample may be carry-over from other donors' samples. The CDR3 runs from the conserved cysteine through the conserved F or W. A D gene is named only where the DNA matches it firmly. A row's size may be missing; if present it is once, few, many or a size class.

D gene	V gene	clone size	J gene	CDR3 protein	CDR3 DNA
TRBD1	TRBV7-3	NA	TRBJ2-1	CASSLDRGRHNEQFF	TGTGCCAGCAGCTTGGACAGGGGAAGGCACAATGAGCAGTTCTTC
NA	TRBV11-2	NA	TRBJ2-3	CASSARSTDTQYF	TGTGCCAGCAGCGCCAGAAGCACAGATACGCAGTATTTT
NA	TRBV4-3	few	TRBJ2-1	CASSLSGAPHEQFF	TGCGCCAGCAGCCTCTCCGGGGCCCCCCATGAGCAGTTCTTC
NA	TRBV12-3/TRBV12-4	NA	TRBJ2-1	CASSFSGKIHNEQFF	TGTGCCAGCAGTTTCTCAGGGAAGATCCACAATGAGCAGTTCTTC
NA	TRBV7-3	few	TRBJ2-2	CASSALQGPNTGELFF	TGTGCCAGCAGCGCACTACAGGGACCGAACACCGGGGAGCTGTTTTTT
NA	TRBV5-1	NA	TRBJ2-2	CASSPDANTGELFF	TGCGCCAGCAGCCCGGACGCGAACACCGGGGAGCTGTTTTTT
NA	TRBV6-1	many	TRBJ1-5	CASSTSNQPQHF	TGTGCCAGCAGTACAAGTAACCAGCCCCAGCATTTT
NA	TRBV7-3	many	TRBJ2-3	CASSLDIKVGTDTQYF	TGTGCCAGCAGCCTCGACATAAAGGTTGGCACAGATACGCAGTATTTT
NA	TRBV7-9	NA	TRBJ2-6	CASSASTGTGANVLTF	TGTGCCAGCAGCGCCTCGACGGGGACTGGGGCCAACGTCCTGACTTTC
NA	TRBV9	NA	TRBJ2-3	CASSVATRQADTQYF	TGTGCCAGCAGCGTAGCTACCCGGCAGGCAGATACGCAGTATTTT
NA	TRBV7-3	many	TRBJ2-3	CASSSNWRDTQYF	TGTGCCAGCAGCTCTAACTGGCGAGATACGCAGTATTTT
NA	TRBV7-2	many	TRBJ2-1	CASSLGQRNEQFF	TGTGCCAGCAGCTTAGGACAGCGCAATGAGCAGTTCTTC